This TCR beta chain was found in a study of T cell responses to AZD1222 COVID-19 vaccine. Study as a whole: Investigators merged groups given second doses at roughly 4 or roughly 12 weeks.

General study results and limits: Reports say nearly half of spike-specific TCRs go after unmutated variant regions. Just six AZD1222 recipients were seropositive at baseline. Donors, mostly white British, included more females; clonal diversity was possibly underestimated.

Using immunoSEQ multiplex PCR, the repertoire was profiled, and TCRdb retains in-frame clones only, with some absent. This table holds about 100,000 clones, over 80% found once. The V segment lost 2 bases and the J segment 0 bases; nucleotides outside the gene matches: 6. Germline V CDR1 and CDR2: GTSNPN, SVGIG (reference sequence). This CDR3 comprises 15 residues. About this clone itself: No antigen is known for it.

The rearrangement uses TRBV30 and TRBJ1-2; 7 nucleotides line up with TRBD1. This clonotype was obtained from an adult in good health. The material was peripheral blood, obtained on day 0 of AZD1222 vaccination. The CDR3 loop reads CAWSLRDRPNYGYTF. Written as DNA, the CDR3 is TGTGCCTGGAGTCTAAGGGACAGACCTAACTATGGCTACACCTTC.